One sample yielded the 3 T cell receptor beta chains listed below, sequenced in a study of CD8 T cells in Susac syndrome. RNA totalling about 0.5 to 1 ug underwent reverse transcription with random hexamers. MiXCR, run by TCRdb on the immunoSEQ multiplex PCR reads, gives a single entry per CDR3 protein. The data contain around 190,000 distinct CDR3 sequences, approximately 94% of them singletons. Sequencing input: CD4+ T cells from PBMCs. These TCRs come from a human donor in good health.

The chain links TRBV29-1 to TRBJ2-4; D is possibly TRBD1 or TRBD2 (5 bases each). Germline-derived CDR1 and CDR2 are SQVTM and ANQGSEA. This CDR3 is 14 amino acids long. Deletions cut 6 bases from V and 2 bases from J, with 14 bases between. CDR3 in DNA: TGCAGCGTGAGGGTTGGGGGTACCAAAAACATTCAGTACTTC. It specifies CSVRVGGTKNIQYF.

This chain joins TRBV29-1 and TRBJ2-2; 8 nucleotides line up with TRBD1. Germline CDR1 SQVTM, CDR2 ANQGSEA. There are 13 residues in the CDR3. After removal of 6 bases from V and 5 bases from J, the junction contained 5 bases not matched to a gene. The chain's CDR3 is CSVAWTGTGELFF. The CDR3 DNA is TGCAGCGTGGCCTGGACAGGGACCGGGGAGCTGTTTTTT.

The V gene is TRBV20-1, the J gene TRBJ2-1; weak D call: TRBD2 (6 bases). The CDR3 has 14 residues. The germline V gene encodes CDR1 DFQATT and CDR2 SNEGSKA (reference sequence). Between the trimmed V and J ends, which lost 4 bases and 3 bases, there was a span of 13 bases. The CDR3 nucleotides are TGCAGTGCTACCCCGGCCGGGAGCTACAATGAGCAGTTCTTC. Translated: CSATPAGSYNEQFF.